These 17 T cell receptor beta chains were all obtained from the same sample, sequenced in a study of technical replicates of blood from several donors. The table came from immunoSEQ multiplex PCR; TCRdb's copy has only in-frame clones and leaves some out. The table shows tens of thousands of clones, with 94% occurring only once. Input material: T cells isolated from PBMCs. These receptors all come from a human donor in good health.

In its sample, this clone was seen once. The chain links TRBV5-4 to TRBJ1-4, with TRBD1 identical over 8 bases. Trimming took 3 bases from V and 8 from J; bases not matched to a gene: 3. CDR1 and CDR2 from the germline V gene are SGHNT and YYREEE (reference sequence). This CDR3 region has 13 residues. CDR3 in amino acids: CASSYQGAEKLFF. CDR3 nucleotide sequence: TGTGCCAGCAGCTACCAGGGGGCGGAAAAACTGTTTTTT.

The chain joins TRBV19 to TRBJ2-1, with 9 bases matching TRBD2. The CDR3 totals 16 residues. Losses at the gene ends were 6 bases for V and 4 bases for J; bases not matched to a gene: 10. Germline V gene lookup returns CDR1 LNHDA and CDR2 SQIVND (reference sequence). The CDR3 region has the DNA TGTGCCAGTAGCATTACCGGACTAGCGTTATACAATGAGCAGTTCTTC. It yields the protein CASSITGLALYNEQFF.

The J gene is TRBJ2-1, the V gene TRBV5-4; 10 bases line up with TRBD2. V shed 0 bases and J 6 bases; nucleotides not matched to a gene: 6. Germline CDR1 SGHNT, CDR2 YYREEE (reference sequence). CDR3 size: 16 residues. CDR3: CASSLDSWTSGNEQFF. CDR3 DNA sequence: TGTGCCAGCAGCTTGGATTCTTGGACTAGCGGCAATGAGCAGTTCTTC.

CDR3 in amino acids: CASSLARNSWSLFF. In DNA, the CDR3 is TGTGCCAGCAGCTTGGCCCGTAATTCCTGGAGTCTGTTTTTT. V and J are TRBV5-8 and TRBJ1-4; D unresolved. Germline-derived CDR1 and CDR2 are SGHTS and YDEGEE. The CDR3 has 14 amino acids. The germline V and J ends were trimmed by 0 bases and 14 bases, with 17 bases remaining between them.

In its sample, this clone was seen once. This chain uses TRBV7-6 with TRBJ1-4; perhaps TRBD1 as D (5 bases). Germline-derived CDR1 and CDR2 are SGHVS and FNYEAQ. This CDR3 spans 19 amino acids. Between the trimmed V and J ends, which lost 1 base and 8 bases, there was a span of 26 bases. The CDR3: CASSLVLEWGEGLKEKLFF. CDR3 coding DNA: TGTGCCAGCAGCTTAGTTTTGGAGTGGGGGGAGGGCCTGAAAGAAAAACTGTTTTTT.

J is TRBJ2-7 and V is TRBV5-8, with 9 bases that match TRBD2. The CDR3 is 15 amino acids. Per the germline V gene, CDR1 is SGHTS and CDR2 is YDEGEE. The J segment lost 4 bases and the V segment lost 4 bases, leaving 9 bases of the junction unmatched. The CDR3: CASSPAGTSMYEQYF. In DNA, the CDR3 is TGTGCCAGCAGCCCCGCCGGGACTAGCATGTACGAGCAGTACTTC. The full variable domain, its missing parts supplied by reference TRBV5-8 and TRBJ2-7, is EAGVTQSPTHLIKTRGQQATLRCSPISGHTSVYWYQQALGLGLQFLLWYDEGEERNRGNFPPRFSGRQFPNYSSELNVNALELEDSALYLCASSPAGTSMYEQYFGPGTRLTVT.

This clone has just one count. Written as DNA, the CDR3 is TGCGCCAGCTCAGCGGGAGGCTACGAGCAGTACTTC. Translated: CASSAGGYEQYF. The chain recombines TRBV5-1 with TRBJ2-7, with 9 bases lining up with TRBD2. CDR3 length: 12 amino acids. The germline CDR1 and CDR2 sequences are SGHRS and YFSETQ. V gave up 7 bases and J gave up 3 bases; unmatched junction bases: 2.

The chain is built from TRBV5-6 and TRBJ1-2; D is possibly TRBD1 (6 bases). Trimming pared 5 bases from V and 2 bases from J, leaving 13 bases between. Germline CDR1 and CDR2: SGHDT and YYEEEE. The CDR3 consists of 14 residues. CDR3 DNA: TGTGCCAGCAGGGGGCGGGGGCAGAACTATGGCTACACCTTC. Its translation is CASRGRGQNYGYTF.

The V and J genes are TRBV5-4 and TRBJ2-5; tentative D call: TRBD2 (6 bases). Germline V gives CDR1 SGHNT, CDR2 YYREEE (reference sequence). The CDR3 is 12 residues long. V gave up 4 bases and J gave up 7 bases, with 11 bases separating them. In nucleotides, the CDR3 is TGTGCCAGCAGCGCGGGACTCCGGACCCAGTACTTC. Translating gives CASSAGLRTQYF. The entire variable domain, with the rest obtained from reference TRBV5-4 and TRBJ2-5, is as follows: ETGVTQSPTHLIKTRGQQVTLRCSSQSGHNTVSWYQQALGQGPQFIFQYYREEENGRGNFPPRFSGLQFPNYSSELNVNALELDDSALYLCASSAGLRTQYFGPGTRLLVL.

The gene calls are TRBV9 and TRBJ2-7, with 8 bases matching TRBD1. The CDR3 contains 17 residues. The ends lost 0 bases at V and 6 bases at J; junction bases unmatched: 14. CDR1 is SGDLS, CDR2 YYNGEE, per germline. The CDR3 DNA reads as TGTGCCAGCAGCGTAGACCCCCGACAGGGGCCCCTAGGCGAGCAGTACTTC. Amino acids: CASSVDPRQGPLGEQYF.

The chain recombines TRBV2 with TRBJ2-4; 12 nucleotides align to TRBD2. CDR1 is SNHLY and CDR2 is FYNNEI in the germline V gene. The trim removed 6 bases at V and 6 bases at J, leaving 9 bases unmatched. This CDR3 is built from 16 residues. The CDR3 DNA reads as TGTGCCAGCAGGCCCGGACTAGCGGGGAACTCAAACATTCAGTACTTC. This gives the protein CASRPGLAGNSNIQYF.

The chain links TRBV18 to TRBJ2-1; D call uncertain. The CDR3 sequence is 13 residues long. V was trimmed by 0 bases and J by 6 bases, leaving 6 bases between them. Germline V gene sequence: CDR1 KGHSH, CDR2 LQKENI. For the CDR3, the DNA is TGTGCCAGCTCACCACCCTCTATCAATGAGCAGTTCTTC. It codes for CASSPPSINEQFF.

The DNA of the CDR3 is TGTGCCAGCAGTGCAGAACCAGTAAACTATGGCTACACCTTC. Translation gives CASSAEPVNYGYTF. The rearrangement uses TRBV25-1 and TRBJ1-2; D ambiguous. V was shortened by 4 bases and J by 2 bases, with 11 bases between the two germline ends. The CDR3 covers 14 residues. Germline V gives CDR1 MGHDK, CDR2 SYGVNS.

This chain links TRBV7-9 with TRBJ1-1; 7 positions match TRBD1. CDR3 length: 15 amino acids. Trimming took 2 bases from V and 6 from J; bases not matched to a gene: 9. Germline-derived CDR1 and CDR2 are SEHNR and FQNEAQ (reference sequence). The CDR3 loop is CASSLIGRTGPEAFF. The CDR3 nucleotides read TGTGCCAGCAGCTTAATTGGTCGGACAGGACCTGAAGCTTTCTTT.

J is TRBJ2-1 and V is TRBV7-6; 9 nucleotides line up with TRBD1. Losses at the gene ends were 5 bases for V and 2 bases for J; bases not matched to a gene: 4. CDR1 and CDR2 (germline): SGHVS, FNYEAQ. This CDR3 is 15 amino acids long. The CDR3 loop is CASSLDRGTYNEQFF. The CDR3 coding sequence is TGTGCCAGCAGCCTGGACAGGGGCACCTACAATGAGCAGTTCTTC.

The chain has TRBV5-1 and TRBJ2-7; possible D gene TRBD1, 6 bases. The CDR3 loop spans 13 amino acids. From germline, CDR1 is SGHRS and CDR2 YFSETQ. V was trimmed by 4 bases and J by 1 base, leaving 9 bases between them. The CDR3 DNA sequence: TGCGCCAGCAGCGGGGGCGAATCCTACGAGCAGTACTTC. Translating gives CASSGGESYEQYF.

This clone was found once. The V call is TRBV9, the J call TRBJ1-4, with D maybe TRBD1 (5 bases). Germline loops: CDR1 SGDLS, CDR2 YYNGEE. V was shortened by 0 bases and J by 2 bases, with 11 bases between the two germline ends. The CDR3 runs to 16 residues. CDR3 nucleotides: TGTGCCAGCAGCGTAGGGGGGGGGTTTACTAATGAAAAACTGTTTTTT. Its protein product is CASSVGGGFTNEKLFF.